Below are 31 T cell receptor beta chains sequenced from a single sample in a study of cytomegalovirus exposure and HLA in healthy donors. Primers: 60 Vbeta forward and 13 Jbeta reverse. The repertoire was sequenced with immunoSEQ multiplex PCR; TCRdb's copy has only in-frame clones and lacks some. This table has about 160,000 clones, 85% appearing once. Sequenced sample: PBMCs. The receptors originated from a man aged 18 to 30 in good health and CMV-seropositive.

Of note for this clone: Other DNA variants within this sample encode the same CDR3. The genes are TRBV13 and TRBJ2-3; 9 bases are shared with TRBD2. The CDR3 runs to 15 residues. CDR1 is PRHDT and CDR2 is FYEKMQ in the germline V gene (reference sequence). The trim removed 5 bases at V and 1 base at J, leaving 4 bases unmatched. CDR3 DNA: TGTGCCAGCAGCCTAGCGGGGAGGGGCACAGATACGCAGTATTTT. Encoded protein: CASSLAGRGTDTQYF. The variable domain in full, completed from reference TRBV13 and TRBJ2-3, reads AAGVIQSPRHLIKEKRETATLKCYPIPRHDTVYWYQQGPGQDPQFLISFYEKMQSDKGSIPDRFSAQQFSDYHSELNMSSLELGDSALYFCASSLAGRGTDTQYFGPGTRLTVL.

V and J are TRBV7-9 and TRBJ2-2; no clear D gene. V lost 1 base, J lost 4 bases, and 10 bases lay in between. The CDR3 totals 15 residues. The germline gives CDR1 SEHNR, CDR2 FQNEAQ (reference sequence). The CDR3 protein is CASSLGAVTTGELFF. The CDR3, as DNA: TGTGCCAGCAGCTTAGGCGCGGTTACCACCGGGGAGCTGTTTTTT.

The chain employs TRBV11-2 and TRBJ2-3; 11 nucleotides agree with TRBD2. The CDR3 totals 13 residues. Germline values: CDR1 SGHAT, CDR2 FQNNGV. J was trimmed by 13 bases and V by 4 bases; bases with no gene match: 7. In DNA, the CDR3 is TGTGCCAGCAGCTCATCGCCGGGACTAGCGGAGTATTTT. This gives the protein CASSSSPGLAEYF.

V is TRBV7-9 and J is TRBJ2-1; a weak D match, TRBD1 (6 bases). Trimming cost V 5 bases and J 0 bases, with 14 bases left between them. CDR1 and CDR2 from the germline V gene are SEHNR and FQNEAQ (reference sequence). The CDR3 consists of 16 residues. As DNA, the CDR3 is TGTGCCAGCAGCCCCCTGAGGGGGAGCTCCTACAATGAGCAGTTCTTC. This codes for CASSPLRGSSYNEQFF.

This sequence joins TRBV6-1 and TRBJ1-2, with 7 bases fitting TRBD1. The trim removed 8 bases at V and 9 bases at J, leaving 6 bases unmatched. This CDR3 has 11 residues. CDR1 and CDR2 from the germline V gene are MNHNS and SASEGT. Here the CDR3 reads CASSDRVSYTF. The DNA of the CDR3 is TGTGCCAGCTCTGACAGGGTCAGCTACACCTTC.

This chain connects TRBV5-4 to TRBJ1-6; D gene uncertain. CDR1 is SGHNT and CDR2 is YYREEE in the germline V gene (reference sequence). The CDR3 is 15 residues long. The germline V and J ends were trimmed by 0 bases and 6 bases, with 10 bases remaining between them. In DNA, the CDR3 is TGTGCCAGCAGCTTGGCCCTAGGGAGTAATTCACCCCTCCACTTT. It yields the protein CASSLALGSNSPLHF.

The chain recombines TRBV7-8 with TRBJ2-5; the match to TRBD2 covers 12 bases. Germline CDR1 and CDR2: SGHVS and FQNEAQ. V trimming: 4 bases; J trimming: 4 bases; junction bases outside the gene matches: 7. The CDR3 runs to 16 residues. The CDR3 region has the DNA TGTGCCAGCAGCTACCTAGCGGGGGGGCTCCTAGAGACCCAGTACTTC. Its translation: CASSYLAGGLLETQYF. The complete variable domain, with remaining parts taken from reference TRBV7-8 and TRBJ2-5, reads GAGVSQSPRYKVAKRGQDVALRCDPISGHVSLFWYQQALGQGPEFLTYFQNEAQLDKSGLPSDRFFAERPEGSVSTLKIQRTQQEDSAVYLCASSYLAGGLLETQYFGPGTRLLVL.

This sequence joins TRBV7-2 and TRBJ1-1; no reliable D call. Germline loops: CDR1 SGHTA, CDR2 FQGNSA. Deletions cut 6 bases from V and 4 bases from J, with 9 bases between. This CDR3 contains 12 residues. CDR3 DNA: TGTGCCAGCAGTTTTGACACCACTGAAGCTTTCTTT. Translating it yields CASSFDTTEAFF. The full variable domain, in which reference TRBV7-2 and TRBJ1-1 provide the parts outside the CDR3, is GAGVSQSPSNKVTEKGKDVELRCDPISGHTALYWYRQSLGQGLEFLIYFQGNSAPDKSGLPSDRFSAERTGGSVSTLTIQRTQQEDSAVYLCASSFDTTEAFFGQGTRLTVV.

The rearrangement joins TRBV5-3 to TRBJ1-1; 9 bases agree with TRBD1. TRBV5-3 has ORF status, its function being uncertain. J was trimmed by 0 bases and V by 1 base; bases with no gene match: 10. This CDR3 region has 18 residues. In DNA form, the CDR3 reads TGTGCCAGAAGCTTGTGGGCCGGGACAGGGTTCATGAACACTGAAGCTTTCTTT. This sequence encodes CARSLWAGTGFMNTEAFF.

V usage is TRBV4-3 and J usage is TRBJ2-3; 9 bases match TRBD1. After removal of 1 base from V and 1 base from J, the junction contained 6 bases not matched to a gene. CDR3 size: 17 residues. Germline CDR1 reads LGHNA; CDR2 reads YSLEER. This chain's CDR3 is CASSQANRGRGTDTQYF. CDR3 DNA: TGCGCCAGCAGCCAAGCCAACAGGGGGCGCGGCACAGATACGCAGTATTTT.

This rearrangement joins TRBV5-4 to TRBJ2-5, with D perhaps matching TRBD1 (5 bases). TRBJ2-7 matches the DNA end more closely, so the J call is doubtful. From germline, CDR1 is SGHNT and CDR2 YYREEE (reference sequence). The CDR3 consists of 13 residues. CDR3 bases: TGTGCCAGCAGCTTAGACAGAGGATACGAGCAGTACTTC. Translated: CASSLDRGYEQYF.

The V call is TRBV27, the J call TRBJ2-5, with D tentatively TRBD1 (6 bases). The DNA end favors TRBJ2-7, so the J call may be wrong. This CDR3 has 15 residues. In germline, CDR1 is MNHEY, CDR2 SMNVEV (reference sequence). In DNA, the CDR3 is TGTGCCAGCACCGTTGCCCCCGGACAGTACTACGAGCAGTACTTC. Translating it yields CASTVAPGQYYEQYF.

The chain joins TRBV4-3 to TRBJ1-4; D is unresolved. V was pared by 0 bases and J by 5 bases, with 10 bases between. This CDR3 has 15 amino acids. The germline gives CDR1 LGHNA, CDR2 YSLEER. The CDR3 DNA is TGCGCCAGCAGCCAAGAGGCGGTGATGAATGAAAAACTGTTTTTT. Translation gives CASSQEAVMNEKLFF.

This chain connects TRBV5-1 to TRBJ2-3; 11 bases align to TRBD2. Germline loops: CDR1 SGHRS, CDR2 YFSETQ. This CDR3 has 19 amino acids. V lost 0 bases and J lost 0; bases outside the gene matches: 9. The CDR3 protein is CASSLAVGSGGASTDTQYF. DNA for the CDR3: TGCGCCAGCAGCTTGGCCGTGGGTAGCGGGGGGGCCAGCACAGATACGCAGTATTTT.

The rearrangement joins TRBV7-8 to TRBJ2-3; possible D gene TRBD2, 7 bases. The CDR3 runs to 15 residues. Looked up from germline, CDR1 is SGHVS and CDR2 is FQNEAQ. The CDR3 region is CAPRGLRGQADTQYF. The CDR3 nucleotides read TGTGCACCCCGAGGCTTGCGGGGGCAGGCAGATACGCAGTATTTT.

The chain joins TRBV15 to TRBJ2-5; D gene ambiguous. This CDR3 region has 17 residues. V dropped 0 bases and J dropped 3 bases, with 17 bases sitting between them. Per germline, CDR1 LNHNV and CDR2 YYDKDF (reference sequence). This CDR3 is CATSRDPGAKMEETQYF. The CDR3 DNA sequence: TGTGCCACCAGCAGAGATCCCGGAGCAAAGATGGAAGAGACCCAGTACTTC.

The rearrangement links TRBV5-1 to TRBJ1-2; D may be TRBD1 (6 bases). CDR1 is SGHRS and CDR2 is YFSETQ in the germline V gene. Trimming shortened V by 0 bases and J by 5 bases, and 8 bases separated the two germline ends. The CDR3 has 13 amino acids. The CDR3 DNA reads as TGCGCCAGCAGCTTGGGGGACAAGTATGGCTACACCTTC. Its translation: CASSLGDKYGYTF.

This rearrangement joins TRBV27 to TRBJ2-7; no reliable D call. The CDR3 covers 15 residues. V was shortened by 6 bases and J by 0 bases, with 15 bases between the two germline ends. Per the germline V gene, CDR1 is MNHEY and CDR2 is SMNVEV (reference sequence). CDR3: CASSPERPPSYEQYF. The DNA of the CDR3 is TGTGCCAGCAGCCCGGAGAGGCCCCCCTCCTACGAGCAGTACTTC.

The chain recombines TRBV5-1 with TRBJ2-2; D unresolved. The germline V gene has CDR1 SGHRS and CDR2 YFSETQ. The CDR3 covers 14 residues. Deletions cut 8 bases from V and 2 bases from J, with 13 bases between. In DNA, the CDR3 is TGCGCCAGTTCCGACACCCTAAACACCGGGGAGCTGTTTTTT. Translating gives CASSDTLNTGELFF.

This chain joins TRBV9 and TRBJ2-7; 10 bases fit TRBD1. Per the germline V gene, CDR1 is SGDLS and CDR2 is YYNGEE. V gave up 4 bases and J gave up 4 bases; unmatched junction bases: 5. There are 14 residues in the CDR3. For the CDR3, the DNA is TGTGCCAGCAGCAGGGACAGGGGTGGGTACGAGCAGTACTTC. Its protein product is CASSRDRGGYEQYF.

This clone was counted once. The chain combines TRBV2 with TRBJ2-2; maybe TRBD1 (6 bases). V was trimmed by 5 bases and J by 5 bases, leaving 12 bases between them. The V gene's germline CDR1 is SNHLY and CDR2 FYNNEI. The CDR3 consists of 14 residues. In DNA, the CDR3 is TGTGCCAGCAGTCTGGGACACCTAACCGGGGAGCTGTTTTTT. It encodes CASSLGHLTGELFF.

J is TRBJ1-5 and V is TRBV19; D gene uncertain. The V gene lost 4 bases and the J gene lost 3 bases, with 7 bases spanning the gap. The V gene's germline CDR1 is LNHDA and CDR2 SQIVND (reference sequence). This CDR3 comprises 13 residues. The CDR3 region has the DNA TGTGCCAGTAGTAGGACTATCAATCAGCCCCAGCATTTT. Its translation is CASSRTINQPQHF.

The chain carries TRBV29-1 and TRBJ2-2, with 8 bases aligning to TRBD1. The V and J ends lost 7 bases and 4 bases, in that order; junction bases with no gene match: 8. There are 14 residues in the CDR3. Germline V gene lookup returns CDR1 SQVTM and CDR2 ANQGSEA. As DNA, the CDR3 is TGCAGCGGCAAGGACAGGGAATTCACCGGGGAGCTGTTTTTT. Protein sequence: CSGKDREFTGELFF.

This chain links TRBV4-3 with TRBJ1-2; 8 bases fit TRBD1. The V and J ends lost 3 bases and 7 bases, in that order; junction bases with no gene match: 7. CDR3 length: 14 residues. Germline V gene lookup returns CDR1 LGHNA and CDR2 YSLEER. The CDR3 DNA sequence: TGCGCCAGCAGCCATTCAGGGGGCATAGGTGGCTACACCTTC. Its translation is CASSHSGGIGGYTF.

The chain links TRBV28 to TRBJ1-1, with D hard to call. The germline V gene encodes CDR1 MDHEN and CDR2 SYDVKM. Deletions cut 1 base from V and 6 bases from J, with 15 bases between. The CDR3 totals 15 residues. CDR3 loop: CASSLFLGRPAEAFF. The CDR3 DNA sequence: TGTGCCAGCAGTTTATTCCTGGGGAGGCCCGCTGAAGCTTTCTTT.

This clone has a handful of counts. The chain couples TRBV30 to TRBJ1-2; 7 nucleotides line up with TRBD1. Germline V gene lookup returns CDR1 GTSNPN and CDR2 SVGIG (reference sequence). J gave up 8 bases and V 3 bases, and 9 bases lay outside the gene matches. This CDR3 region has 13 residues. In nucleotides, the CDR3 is TGTGCCTGGAGCTACAGGGGCTTTAGGGGCTACACCTTC. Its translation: CAWSYRGFRGYTF.

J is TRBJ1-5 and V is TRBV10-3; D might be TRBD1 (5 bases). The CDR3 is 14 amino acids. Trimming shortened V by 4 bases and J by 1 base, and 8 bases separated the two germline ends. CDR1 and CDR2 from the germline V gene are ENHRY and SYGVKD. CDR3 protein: CAISGRGSNQPQHF. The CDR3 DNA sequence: TGTGCCATCAGTGGCCGGGGGAGCAATCAGCCCCAGCATTTT.

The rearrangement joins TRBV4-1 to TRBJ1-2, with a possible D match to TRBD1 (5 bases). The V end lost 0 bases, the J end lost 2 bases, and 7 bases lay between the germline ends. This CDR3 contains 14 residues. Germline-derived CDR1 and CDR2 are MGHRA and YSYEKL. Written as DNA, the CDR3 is TGCGCCAGCAGCCAAGAGACAGACAACTATGGCTACACCTTC. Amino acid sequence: CASSQETDNYGYTF.

CDR3 in DNA: TGCGCCAGCAGCTTGGAACAGATAACAGATACGCAGTATTTT. Protein sequence: CASSLEQITDTQYF. The chain is built from TRBV5-1 and TRBJ2-3; no reliable D call. The CDR3 is made up of 14 amino acids. The germline V gene has CDR1 SGHRS and CDR2 YFSETQ. Trimming pared 0 bases from V and 3 bases from J, leaving 8 bases between.

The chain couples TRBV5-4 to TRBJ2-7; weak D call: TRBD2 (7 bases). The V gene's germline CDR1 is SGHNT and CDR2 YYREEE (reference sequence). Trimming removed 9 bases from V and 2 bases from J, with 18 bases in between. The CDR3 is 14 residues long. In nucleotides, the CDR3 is TGTGCCACCACGAGGAGCGGGGACACCTACGAGCAGTACTTC. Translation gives CATTRSGDTYEQYF. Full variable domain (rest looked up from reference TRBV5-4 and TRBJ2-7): ETGVTQSPTHLIKTRGQQVTLRCSSQSGHNTVSWYQQALGQGPQFIFQYYREEENGRGNFPPRFSGLQFPNYSSELNVNALELDDSALYLCATTRSGDTYEQYFGPGTRLTVT.

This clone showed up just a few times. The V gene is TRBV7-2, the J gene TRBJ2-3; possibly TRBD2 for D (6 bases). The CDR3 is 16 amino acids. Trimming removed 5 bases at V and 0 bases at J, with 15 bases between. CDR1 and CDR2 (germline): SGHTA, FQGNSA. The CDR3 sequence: CASSKRGGASTDTQYF. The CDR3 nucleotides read TGTGCCAGCAGCAAGCGAGGCGGGGCGAGCACAGATACGCAGTATTTT.